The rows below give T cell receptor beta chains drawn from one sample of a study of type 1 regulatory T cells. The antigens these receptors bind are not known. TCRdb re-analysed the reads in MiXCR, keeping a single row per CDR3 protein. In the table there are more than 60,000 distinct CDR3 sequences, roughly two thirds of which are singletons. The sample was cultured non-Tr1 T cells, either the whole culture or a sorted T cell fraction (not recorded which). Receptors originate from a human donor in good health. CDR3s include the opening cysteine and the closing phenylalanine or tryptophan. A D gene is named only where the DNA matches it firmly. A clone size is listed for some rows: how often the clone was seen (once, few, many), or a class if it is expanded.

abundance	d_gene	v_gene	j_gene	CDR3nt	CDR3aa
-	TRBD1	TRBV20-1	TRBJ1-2	TGCAGTGCTCAGGGGGCGTATGGCTACACCTTC	CSAQGAYGYTF
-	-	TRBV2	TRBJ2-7	TGTGCCAGCCTGGGTGCTCGCACCTACGAGCAGTACTTC	CASLGARTYEQYF
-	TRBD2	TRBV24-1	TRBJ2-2	TGTGCCACCAGTGGGAGCGGGAGCGCGAACACCGGGGAGCTGTTTTTT	CATSGSGSANTGELFF
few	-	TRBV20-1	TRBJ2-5	TGCAGTGCTGAAATCAAAGAGACCCAGTACTTC	CSAEIKETQYF
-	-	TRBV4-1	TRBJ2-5	TGCGCCAGCAGCCCCACCCAGGGATTTGGGCAAGAGACCCAGTACTTC	CASSPTQGFGQETQYF
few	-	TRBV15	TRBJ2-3	TGTGCCACCAGCCAAACTACCGCGGGAATCACAGATACGCAGTATTTT	CATSQTTAGITDTQYF
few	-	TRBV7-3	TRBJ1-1	TGTGCCAGCAGCTTAACGCTGAACACTGAAGCTTTCTTT	CASSLTLNTEAFF
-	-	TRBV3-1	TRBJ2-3	TGTGCCAGCATGGCATCTGGCACAGATACGCAGTATTTT	CASMASGTDTQYF
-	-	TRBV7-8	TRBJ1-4	TGTGCCAGCCGACCCGCTCGCGGGCCTAATGAAAAACTGTTTTTT	CASRPARGPNEKLFF
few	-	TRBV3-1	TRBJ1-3	TGTGCCAGCAGCCAAGGGGTTTCCGGGGCGCACTCTGGAAACACCATATATTTT	CASSQGVSGAHSGNTIYF
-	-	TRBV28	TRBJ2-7	TGTGCCAGCAGCCTCACGGGCGAGCAGTACTTC	CASSLTGEQYF
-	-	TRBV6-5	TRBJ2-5	TGTGCCAGCAGTTACTCGAAGAGGCCCGAAGAGACCCAGTACTTC	CASSYSKRPEETQYF
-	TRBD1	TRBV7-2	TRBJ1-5	TGTGCCAGCAGCATCGGACAGGGGGCGAATCAGCCCCAGCATTTT	CASSIGQGANQPQHF
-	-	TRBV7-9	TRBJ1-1	TGTGCCAGCAGCCCCGACGGACTTACTGAAGCTTTCTTT	CASSPDGLTEAFF
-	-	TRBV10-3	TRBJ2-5	TGTGCCATCAGTGAGAAGGGAGAAAAAGAGACCCAGTACTTC	CAISEKGEKETQYF
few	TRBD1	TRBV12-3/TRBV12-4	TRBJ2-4	TGTGCCAGCAGTCCGAGACAGGGCCTAAAAAACATTCAGTACTTC	CASSPRQGLKNIQYF
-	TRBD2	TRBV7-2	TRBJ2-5	TGTGCCAGCAGCCCGACTAGCTACGGGACCCAGTACTTC	CASSPTSYGTQYF
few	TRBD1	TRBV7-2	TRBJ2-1	TGTGCCAGCAGCTTATACAGGGGGCTGAATGAGCAGTTCTTC	CASSLYRGLNEQFF
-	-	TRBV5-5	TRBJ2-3	TGTGCCAGCAGCCGGGAACAAACATGGACAGATACGCAGTATTTT	CASSREQTWTDTQYF
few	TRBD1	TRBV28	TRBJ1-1	TGTGCCAGCAGACACCCACAGGGGGTGAGGACTGAAGCTTTCTTT	CASRHPQGVRTEAFF
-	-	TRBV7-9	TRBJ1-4	TGTGCCAGCAGCTTAATGACCGGGGTCGGTGAAAAACTGTTTTTT	CASSLMTGVGEKLFF
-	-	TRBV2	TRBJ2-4	TGTGCCAGCAGGGCGGATAGCTCCAAAAACATTCAGTACTTC	CASRADSSKNIQYF
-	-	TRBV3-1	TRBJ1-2	TGTGCCAGCAGCCAAACCTATGGCTACACCTTC	CASSQTYGYTF